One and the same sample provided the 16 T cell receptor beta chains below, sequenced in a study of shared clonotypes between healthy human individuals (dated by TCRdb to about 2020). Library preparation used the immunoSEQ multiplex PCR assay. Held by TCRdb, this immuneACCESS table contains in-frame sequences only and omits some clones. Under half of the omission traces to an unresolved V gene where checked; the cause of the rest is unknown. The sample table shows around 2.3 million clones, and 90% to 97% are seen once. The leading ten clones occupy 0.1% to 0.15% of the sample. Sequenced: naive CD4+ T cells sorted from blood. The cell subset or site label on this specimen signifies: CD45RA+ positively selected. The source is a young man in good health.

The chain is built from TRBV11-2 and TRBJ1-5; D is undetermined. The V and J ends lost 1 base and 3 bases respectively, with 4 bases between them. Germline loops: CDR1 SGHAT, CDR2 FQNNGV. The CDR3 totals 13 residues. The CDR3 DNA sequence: TGTGCCAGCAGCTTAGTGGCCAATCAGCCCCAGCATTTT. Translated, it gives CASSLVANQPQHF.

In DNA, the CDR3 is TGTGCCAGCAGCTCCCGAGGGCTAGCGGGGGAACCAAGGGCCCAGTACTTC. It specifies CASSSRGLAGEPRAQYF. J is TRBJ2-5 and V is TRBV5-6; 10 bases map to TRBD2. Germline V gene lookup returns CDR1 SGHDT and CDR2 YYEEEE. Losses at the gene ends were 3 bases for V and 9 bases for J; bases not matched to a gene: 17. The CDR3 runs 17 residues.

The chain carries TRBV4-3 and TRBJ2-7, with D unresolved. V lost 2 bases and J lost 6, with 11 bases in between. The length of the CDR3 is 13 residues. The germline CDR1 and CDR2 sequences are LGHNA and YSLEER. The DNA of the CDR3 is TGCGCCAGCAGCCAATCATTATTCGGCGAGCAGTACTTC. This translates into CASSQSLFGEQYF.

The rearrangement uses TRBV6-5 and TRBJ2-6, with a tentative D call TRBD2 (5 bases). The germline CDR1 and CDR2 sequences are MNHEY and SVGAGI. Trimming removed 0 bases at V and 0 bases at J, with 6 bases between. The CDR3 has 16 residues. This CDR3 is CASSYSGSSGANVLTF. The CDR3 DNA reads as TGTGCCAGCAGTTACTCGGGGAGCTCTGGGGCCAACGTCCTGACTTTC.

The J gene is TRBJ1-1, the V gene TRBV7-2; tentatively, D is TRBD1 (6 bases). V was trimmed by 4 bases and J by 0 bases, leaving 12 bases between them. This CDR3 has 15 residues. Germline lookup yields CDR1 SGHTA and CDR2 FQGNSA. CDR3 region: CASSSGAGMNTEAFF. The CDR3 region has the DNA TGTGCCAGCAGCTCGGGGGCGGGAATGAACACTGAAGCTTTCTTT.

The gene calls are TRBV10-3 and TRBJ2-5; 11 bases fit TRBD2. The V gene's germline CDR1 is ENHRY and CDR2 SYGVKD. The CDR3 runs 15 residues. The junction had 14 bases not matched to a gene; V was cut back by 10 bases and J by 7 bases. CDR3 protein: CATKLAGGGEGTQYF. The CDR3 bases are TGTGCCACCAAGCTAGCGGGGGGCGGGGAAGGGACCCAGTACTTC.

The CDR3, as DNA: TGTGCCAGCAGCCCACCTTTGACGGGTTCCTACGAGCAGTACTTC. Its translation: CASSPPLTGSYEQYF. This chain links TRBV6-6 with TRBJ2-7; D not certain. Germline CDR1 MNHNY, CDR2 SVGAGI (reference sequence). V was clipped by 6 bases and J by 1 base, with 16 bases between them. The CDR3 contains 15 residues.

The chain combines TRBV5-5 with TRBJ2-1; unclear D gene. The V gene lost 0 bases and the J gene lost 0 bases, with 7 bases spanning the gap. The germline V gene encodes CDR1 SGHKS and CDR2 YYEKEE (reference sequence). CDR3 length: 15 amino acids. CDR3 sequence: CASSLDWGSYNEQFF. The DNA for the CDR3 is TGTGCCAGCAGCTTGGATTGGGGCTCCTACAATGAGCAGTTCTTC.

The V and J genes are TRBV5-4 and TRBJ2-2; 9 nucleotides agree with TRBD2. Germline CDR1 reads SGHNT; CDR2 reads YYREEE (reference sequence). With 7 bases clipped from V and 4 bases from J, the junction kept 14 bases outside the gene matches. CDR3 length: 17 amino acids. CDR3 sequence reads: CASRASGGTPATGELFF. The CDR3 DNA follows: TGTGCCAGCCGTGCCAGCGGGGGGACCCCGGCCACCGGGGAGCTGTTTTTT.

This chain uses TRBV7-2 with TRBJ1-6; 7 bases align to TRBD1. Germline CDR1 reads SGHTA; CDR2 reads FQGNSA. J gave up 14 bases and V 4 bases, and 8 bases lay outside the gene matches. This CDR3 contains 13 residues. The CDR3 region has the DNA TGTGCCAGCAGCTCGACAGGGCCTAGTGCCCTCCACTTT. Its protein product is CASSSTGPSALHF.

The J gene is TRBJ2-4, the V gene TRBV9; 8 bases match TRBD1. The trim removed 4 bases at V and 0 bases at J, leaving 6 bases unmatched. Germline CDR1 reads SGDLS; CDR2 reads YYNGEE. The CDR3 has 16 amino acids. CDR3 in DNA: TGTGCCAGCAGCCCCACAGGGGGACTAGCCAAAAACATTCAGTACTTC. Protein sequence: CASSPTGGLAKNIQYF.

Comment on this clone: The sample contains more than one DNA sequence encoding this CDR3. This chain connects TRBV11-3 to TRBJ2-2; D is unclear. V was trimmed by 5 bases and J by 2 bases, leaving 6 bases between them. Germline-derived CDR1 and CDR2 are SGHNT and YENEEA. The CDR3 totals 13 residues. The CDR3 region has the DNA TGTGCCAGCAGCCCTACTAACACCGGGGAGCTGTTTTTT. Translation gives CASSPTNTGELFF.

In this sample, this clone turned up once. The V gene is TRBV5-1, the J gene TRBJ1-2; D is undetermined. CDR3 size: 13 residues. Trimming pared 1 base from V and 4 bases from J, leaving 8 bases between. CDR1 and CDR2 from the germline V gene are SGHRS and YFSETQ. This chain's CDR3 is CASSLHGIYGYTF. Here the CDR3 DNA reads TGCGCCAGCAGCTTGCATGGGATCTATGGCTACACCTTC.

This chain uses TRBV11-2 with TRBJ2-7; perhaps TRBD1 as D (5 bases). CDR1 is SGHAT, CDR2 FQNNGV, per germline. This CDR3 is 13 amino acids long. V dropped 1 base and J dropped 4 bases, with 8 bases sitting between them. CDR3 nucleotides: TGTGCCAGCAGCTTAGTGGACAAGTACGAGCAGTACTTC. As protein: CASSLVDKYEQYF. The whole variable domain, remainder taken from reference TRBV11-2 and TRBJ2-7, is EAGVAQSPRYKIIEKRQSVAFWCNPISGHATLYWYQQILGQGPKLLIQFQNNGVVDDSQLPKDRFSAERLKGVDSTLKIQPAKLEDSAVYLCASSLVDKYEQYFGPGTRLTVT.

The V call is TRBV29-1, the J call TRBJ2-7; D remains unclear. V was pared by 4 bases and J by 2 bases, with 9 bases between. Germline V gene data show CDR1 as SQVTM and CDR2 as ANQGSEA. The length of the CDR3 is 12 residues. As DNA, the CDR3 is TGCAGCGTTGGGATAGGCCCCTACGAGCAGTACTTC. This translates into CSVGIGPYEQYF.

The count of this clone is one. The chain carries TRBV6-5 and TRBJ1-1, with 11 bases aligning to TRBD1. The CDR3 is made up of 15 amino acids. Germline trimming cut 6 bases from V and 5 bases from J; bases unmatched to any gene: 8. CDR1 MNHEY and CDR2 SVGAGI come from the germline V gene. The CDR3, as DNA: TGTGCCAGCAGACTTGGGACAGGGGGAAGGACTGAAGCTTTCTTT. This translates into CASRLGTGGRTEAFF.